This passage covers 13 T cell receptor beta chains from one sample sequenced in a study of identical twins. TCRdb called the 5' RACE reads again in MiXCR, with one record for every CDR3 protein. Of around 490,000 distinct CDR3 sequences in the sample, around 15% were seen once. A further study also used this sample, focusing on yellow fever vaccine responses in identical twins.

The sample taken for sequencing was CD4+ T cells sorted from blood. The receptors derive from a woman between 18 and 29 years old in good health.

Only a few counts were recorded for this clonotype. V gene TRBV9 combines with J gene TRBJ2-5; D call uncertain. This CDR3 region has 14 residues. The V gene's germline CDR1 is SGDLS and CDR2 YYNGEE. The ends were cut back, 2 bases at V and 5 bases at J, with 13 bases in the middle. CDR3 in DNA: TGTGCCAGCAGCGTCGCCACGTCGTCGGAGACCCAGTACTTC. Translating it yields CASSVATSSETQYF.

The J gene is TRBJ2-5, the V gene TRBV5-1; perhaps TRBD2 as D (6 bases). The V end lost 6 bases, the J end lost 0 bases, and 9 bases lay between the germline ends. Germline V gene sequence: CDR1 SGHRS, CDR2 YFSETQ. The CDR3 has 13 residues. Here the CDR3 DNA reads TGCGCCAGCAAGCCGGGGGACCAAGAGACCCAGTACTTC. It specifies CASKPGDQETQYF.

This clonotype was counted a few times. This sequence joins TRBV20-1 and TRBJ2-2; D is unresolved. The CDR3 runs to 15 residues. CDR1 DFQATT and CDR2 SNEGSKA come from the germline V gene (reference sequence). The V end lost 0 bases, the J end lost 2 bases, and 10 bases lay between the germline ends. CDR3 sequence: CSARDFGGNTGELFF. The CDR3 region has the DNA TGCAGTGCTAGAGATTTTGGTGGTAACACCGGGGAGCTGTTTTTT.

This clonotype was observed a handful of times. The chain links TRBV7-6 to TRBJ2-1; 14 nucleotides match TRBD2. The CDR3 runs to 22 residues. From germline, CDR1 is SGHVS and CDR2 FNYEAQ. Trimming cost V 5 bases and J 0 bases; bases outside gene matches: 18. The CDR3 protein is CASSPRGGTGLAGGLSYNEQFF. The CDR3 DNA is TGTGCCAGCAGCCCCAGAGGGGGAACCGGACTAGCGGGGGGACTCTCCTACAATGAGCAGTTCTTC.

In its sample, this clonotype was seen many times. The chain joins TRBV12-3 or TRBV12-4 to TRBJ2-3; D is undetermined. Trimming cost V 3 bases and J 2 bases, with 12 bases left between them. The CDR3 spans 15 residues. DNA for the CDR3: TGTGCCAGCAGTTTCGTTTCGGGTTACACAGATACGCAGTATTTT. It is translated as CASSFVSGYTDTQYF.

This chain's CDR3 is CASTFFVFGVGRTDTQYF. The CDR3 bases are TGTGCCAGCACGTTCTTTGTCTTTGGAGTCGGGCGCACAGATACGCAGTATTTT. The rearrangement uses TRBV6-2 or TRBV6-3 and TRBJ2-3, with unresolved D. The germline V and J ends were trimmed by 7 bases and 1 base, with 24 bases remaining between them. CDR1 MNHEY and CDR2 SVGEGT come from the germline V gene. CDR3 size: 18 residues.

This clonotype showed up just a few times. The chain has TRBV5-1 and TRBJ2-7; TRBD1 matches 8 bases. The trim removed 7 bases at V and 0 bases at J, leaving 6 bases unmatched. This CDR3 region has 14 residues. CDR1 is SGHRS and CDR2 is YFSETQ in the germline V gene. CDR3 residues: CASHPTGDSYEQYF. In DNA, the CDR3 is TGCGCCAGCCACCCGACAGGGGACTCCTACGAGCAGTACTTC.

This sequence joins TRBV2 and TRBJ2-2, with 8 bases matching TRBD2. The CDR3 is made up of 13 amino acids. Germline-derived CDR1 and CDR2 are SNHLY and FYNNEI. The trim removed 8 bases at V and 5 bases at J, leaving 4 bases unmatched. CDR3 in DNA: TGTGCCAGCGGGGAGCGGGAGACCGGGGAGCTGTTTTTT. Its protein is CASGERETGELFF.

The chain joins TRBV10-3 to TRBJ2-7; 14 bases are shared with TRBD2. V trimming: 11 bases; J trimming: 6 bases; junction bases outside the gene matches: 6. The CDR3 is 13 amino acids. Germline loops: CDR1 ENHRY, CDR2 SYGVKD. The CDR3 DNA follows: TGTGCCTCTTCCGGGACTAGCGGGAGCGAGCAGTACTTC. Translating gives CASSGTSGSEQYF.

The sample holds a few counts of this clonotype. CDR3 in DNA: TGTGCCAGCAGTTTTGTGCGGGGGGCAGCCAATGAGCAGTTCTTC. It is translated as CASSFVRGAANEQFF. The gene calls are TRBV28 and TRBJ2-1; 8 bases align to TRBD2. The CDR3 loop spans 15 amino acids. The trim removed 3 bases at V and 6 bases at J, leaving 7 bases unmatched. Per the germline V gene, CDR1 is MDHEN and CDR2 is SYDVKM.

The chain is built from TRBV5-1 and TRBJ2-1; D is perhaps TRBD2 (5 bases). The germline V gene encodes CDR1 SGHRS and CDR2 YFSETQ. V lost 0 bases and J lost 6, with 22 bases in between. The CDR3 extends over 18 amino acids. As DNA, the CDR3 is TGCGCCAGCAGCTTGGCCAAGTTCCTGTCCGGGGTCGGCAATGAGCAGTTCTTC. This codes for CASSLAKFLSGVGNEQFF.

The chain has TRBV10-3 and TRBJ2-3; D is possibly TRBD2 (6 bases). Germline V CDR1 and CDR2: ENHRY, SYGVKD. Trimming took 10 bases from V and 1 from J, leaving 12 bases between them. The CDR3 spans 13 residues. CDR3 loop: CATEGGGTDTQYF. Written as DNA, the CDR3 is TGTGCCACCGAAGGAGGGGGCACAGATACGCAGTATTTT.

This clonotype showed up just a few times. This chain connects TRBV5-1 to TRBJ2-2; TRBD1 agrees at 12 bases. Germline-derived CDR1 and CDR2 are SGHRS and YFSETQ. The CDR3 length is 18 residues. The trim removed 4 bases at V and 5 bases at J, leaving 12 bases unmatched. The CDR3 DNA reads TGCGCCAGCAGCCCGAGACCGGGACAGGGGGCGCTTACCGGGGAGCTGTTTTTT. Protein sequence: CASSPRPGQGALTGELFF.